This T cell receptor (beta chain) was obtained from a study of blood T cell repertoires in COVID-19. On the study more broadly: COVID-19 samples, acute and convalescent, were from the United States, Italy and Spain. In each case, the material was cDNA or gDNA derived from T cells, B-cell-depleted T cells, or PBMCs.

Under the authors' procedure: For nucleated cells, counts were estimated from reference gene primer amplification. Only in-frame clones appear in the TCRdb table, and some are missing; sequencing was by immunoSEQ multiplex PCR. V, J and clone size are those of that table, while D and trimming were read from the DNA. This table has 120,000 to 150,000 clones, about 87% appearing once. CDR3 size: 14 residues. V was trimmed by 9 bases and J by 2 bases, leaving 12 bases between them. The germline V gene encodes CDR1 SGHRS and CDR2 YFSETQ. The V and J genes are TRBV5-1 and TRBJ2-6, with D possibly matching TRBD1 (6 bases). This clonotype was sampled from a man at least 80 years old with acute or convalescent COVID-19. Sequencing was performed on peripheral blood. CDR3 in amino acids: CATRGGAGANVLTF. The CDR3 nucleotides are TGCGCCACCAGAGGGGGTGCTGGGGCCAACGTCCTGACTTTC.